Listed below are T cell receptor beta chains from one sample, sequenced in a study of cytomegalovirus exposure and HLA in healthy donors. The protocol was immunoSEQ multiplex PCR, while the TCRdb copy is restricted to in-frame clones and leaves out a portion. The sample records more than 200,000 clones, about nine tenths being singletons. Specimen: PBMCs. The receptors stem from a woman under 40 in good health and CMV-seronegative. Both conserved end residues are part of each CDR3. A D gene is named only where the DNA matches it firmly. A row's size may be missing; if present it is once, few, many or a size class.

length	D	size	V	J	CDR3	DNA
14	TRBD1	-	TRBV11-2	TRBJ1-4	CASSFGGQGEKLFF	TGTGCCAGCAGCTTCGGGGGACAGGGTGAAAAACTGTTTTTT
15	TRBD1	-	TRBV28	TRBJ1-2	CASNARGTGLYGYTF	TGTGCCAGCAACGCCCGGGGGACAGGCCTTTATGGCTACACCTTC
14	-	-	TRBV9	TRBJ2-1	CASSVDSGFNEQFF	TGTGCCAGCAGCGTAGACTCAGGGTTCAATGAGCAGTTCTTC
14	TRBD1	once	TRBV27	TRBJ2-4	CASSGQGAKNIQYF	TGTGCCAGCAGTGGACAGGGGGCAAAAAACATTCAGTACTTC
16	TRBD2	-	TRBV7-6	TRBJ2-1	CASSPRWTSGNNEQFF	TGTGCCAGCAGCCCGCGTTGGACTAGCGGAAACAATGAGCAGTTCTTC
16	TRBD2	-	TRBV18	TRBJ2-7	CASSPLSGGVLAEQYF	TGTGCCAGCTCACCCCTATCGGGGGGGGTTCTGGCGGAGCAGTACTTC
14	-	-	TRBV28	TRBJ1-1	CASSLVGGSTEAFF	TGTGCCAGCAGTCTAGTGGGAGGGAGCACTGAAGCTTTCTTT
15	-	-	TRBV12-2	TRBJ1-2	CASRQAGPTNYGYTF	TGTGCAAGTCGCCAAGCGGGGCCTACTAACTATGGCTACACCTTC
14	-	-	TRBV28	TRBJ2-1	CASSLLSSYNEQFF	TGTGCCAGCAGTTTACTGAGCTCCTACAATGAGCAGTTCTTC
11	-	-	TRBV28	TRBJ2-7	CASSKDYEQYF	TGTGCCAGCAGTAAGGACTACGAGCAGTACTTC
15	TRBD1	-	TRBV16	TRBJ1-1	CASSPVAGGNTEAFF	TGTGCCAGCAGCCCCGTGGCAGGGGGCAATACTGAAGCTTTCTTT
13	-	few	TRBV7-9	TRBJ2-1	CASSLVPALEQFF	TGTGCCAGCAGCTTAGTCCCAGCACTGGAGCAGTTCTTC
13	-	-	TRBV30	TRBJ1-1	CAWWGAGNTEAFF	TGTGCCTGGTGGGGAGCAGGGAACACTGAAGCTTTCTTT
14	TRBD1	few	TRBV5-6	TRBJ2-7	CASSFGTGESEQYF	TGTGCCAGCAGCTTTGGGACAGGGGAATCCGAGCAGTACTTC
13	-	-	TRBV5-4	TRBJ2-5	CASSLVVGETQYF	TGTGCCAGCAGCTTGGTAGTGGGGGAGACCCAGTACTTC
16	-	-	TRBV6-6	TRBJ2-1	CASSLAGGDTYNEQFF	TGTGCCAGCAGTTTGGCGGGCGGGGACACCTACAATGAGCAGTTCTTC
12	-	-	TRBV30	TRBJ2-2	CAWSESAGELFF	TGTGCCTGGAGTGAGTCGGCCGGGGAGCTGTTTTTT
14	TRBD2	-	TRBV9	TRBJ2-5	CASSVSGSRETQYF	TGTGCCAGCAGCGTCAGCGGGAGTAGAGAGACCCAGTACTTC
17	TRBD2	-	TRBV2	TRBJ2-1	CATAGGTSGGFYNEQFF	TGTGCCACCGCTGGAGGGACTAGCGGGGGATTCTACAATGAGCAGTTCTTC
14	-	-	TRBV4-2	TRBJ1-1	CASSQTLSRTEAFF	TGTGCCAGCAGCCAGACGCTATCGCGAACTGAAGCTTTCTTT
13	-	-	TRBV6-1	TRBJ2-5	CASSELGTQTQYF	TGTGCCAGCAGTGAACTTGGGACCCAGACCCAGTACTTC
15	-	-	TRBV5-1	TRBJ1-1	CASSPAGQGRFEAFF	TGCGCCAGCAGCCCTGCTGGGCAGGGAAGGTTTGAGGCTTTCTTT
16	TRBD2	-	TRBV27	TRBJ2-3	CASSLYVAGRTDTQYF	TGTGCCAGCAGTTTATACGTAGCGGGGAGAACAGATACGCAGTATTTT
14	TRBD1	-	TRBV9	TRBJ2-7	CASSARDRGSEQYF	TGTGCCAGCAGCGCACGGGACAGGGGGTCGGAGCAGTACTTC
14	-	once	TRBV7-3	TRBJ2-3	CASSRGTSTDTQYF	TGTGCCAGCAGTCGAGGGACTAGCACAGATACGCAGTATTTT
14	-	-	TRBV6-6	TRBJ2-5	CASSYVRKGETQYF	TGTGCCAGCAGTTATGTGCGCAAGGGAGAGACCCAGTACTTC
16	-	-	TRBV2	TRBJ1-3	CASSPGLPSSGNTIYF	TGTGCCAGCAGTCCGGGACTCCCAAGCTCTGGAAACACCATATATTTT
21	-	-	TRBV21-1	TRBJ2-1	CARKRGGKASGTSSSYNEQFF	TGTGCCCGCAAGAGGGGAGGGAAAGCTAGCGGGACCTCGAGCTCCTACAATGAGCAGTTCTTC
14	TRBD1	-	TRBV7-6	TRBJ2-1	CASSYGTGGLEQFF	TGTGCCAGCAGCTACGGGACAGGGGGCCTTGAGCAGTTCTTC
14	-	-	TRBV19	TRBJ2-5	CASSPQLGSKTQYF	TGTGCCAGTAGTCCCCAACTAGGGTCAAAGACCCAGTACTTC
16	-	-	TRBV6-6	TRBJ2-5	CASSYYGPGGGETQYF	TGTGCCAGCAGTTACTATGGCCCGGGGGGCGGGGAGACCCAGTACTTC
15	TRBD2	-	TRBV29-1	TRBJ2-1	CSVDGGTDRYNEQFF	TGCAGCGTTGACGGGGGGACCGATAGATACAATGAGCAGTTCTTC
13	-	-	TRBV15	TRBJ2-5	CATSRFGEETQYF	TGTGCCACCAGCAGATTCGGTGAGGAGACCCAGTACTTC
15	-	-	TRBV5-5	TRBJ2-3	CASSLGLPLTDTQYF	TGTGCCAGCAGCTTGGGACTCCCTCTCACAGATACGCAGTATTTT
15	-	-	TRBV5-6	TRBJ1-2	CASSLAAGEGYGYTF	TGTGCCAGCAGCTTGGCGGCAGGAGAGGGCTATGGCTACACCTTC
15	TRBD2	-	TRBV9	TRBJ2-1	CASSSLAGGYNEQFF	TGTGCCAGCAGCTCCCTAGCGGGAGGGTACAATGAGCAGTTCTTC
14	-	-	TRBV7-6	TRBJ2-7	CASSLAESSYEQYF	TGTGCCAGCAGCTTAGCAGAGTCGAGTTACGAGCAGTACTTC
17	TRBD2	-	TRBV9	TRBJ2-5	CASSVRASGAVQETQYF	TGTGCCAGCAGCGTAAGGGCTAGCGGGGCCGTCCAAGAGACCCAGTACTTC
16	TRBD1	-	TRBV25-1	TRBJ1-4	CASSGYRGLSNEKLFF	TGTGCCAGCAGTGGGTACAGGGGGCTGTCTAATGAAAAACTGTTTTTT
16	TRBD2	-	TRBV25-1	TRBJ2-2	CASSETSGRATGELFF	TGTGCCAGCAGTGAAACTAGCGGGAGGGCCACCGGGGAGCTGTTTTTT
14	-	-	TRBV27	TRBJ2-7	CASSSQGRSYEQYF	TGTGCCAGCAGTTCACAGGGTCGCTCCTACGAGCAGTACTTC
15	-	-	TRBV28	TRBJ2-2	CASSSLRELAGELFF	TGTGCCAGCAGTTCCCTCAGGGAGTTGGCCGGGGAGCTGTTTTTT
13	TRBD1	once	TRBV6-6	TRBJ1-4	CASSYRGNEKLFF	TGTGCCAGCAGCTACAGGGGTAATGAAAAACTGTTTTTT
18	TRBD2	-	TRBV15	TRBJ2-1	CATSPLFLAGGEVGEQFF	TGTGCCACCAGTCCTCTTTTTTTAGCGGGAGGGGAAGTGGGTGAGCAGTTCTTC
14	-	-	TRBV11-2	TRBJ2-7	CASSSRPRSYEQYF	TGTGCCAGCAGCTCCCGTCCCCGGAGTTACGAGCAGTACTTC
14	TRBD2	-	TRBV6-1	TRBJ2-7	CASETGGYSYEQYF	TGTGCCAGCGAGACGGGAGGATATTCCTACGAGCAGTACTTC
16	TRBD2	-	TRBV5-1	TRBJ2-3	CASSPGLAGGTDTQYF	TGCGCCAGCAGCCCTGGACTAGCGGGAGGCACAGATACGCAGTATTTT
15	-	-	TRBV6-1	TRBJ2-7	CASNLQGGSSYEQYF	TGTGCCAGCAACCTCCAGGGGGGGAGCTCCTACGAGCAGTACTTC
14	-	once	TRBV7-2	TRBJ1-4	CASSYDYRSEKLFF	TGTGCCAGCAGCTATGACTACCGGAGTGAAAAACTGTTTTTT
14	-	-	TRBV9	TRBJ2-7	CASSVGLSNYEQYF	TGTGCCAGCAGCGTGGGGCTGTCTAACTACGAGCAGTACTTC
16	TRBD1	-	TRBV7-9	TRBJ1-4	CASSLKGAEGNEKLFF	TGTGCCAGCAGCTTAAAGGGGGCTGAGGGTAATGAAAAACTGTTTTTT
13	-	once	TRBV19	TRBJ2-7	CASSIDLWKGPYF	TGTGCCAGTAGTATAGATCTATGGAAGGGTCCGTACTTC
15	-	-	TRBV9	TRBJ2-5	CASSVGGKKQETQYF	TGTGCCAGCAGCGTTGGAGGGAAGAAACAAGAGACCCAGTACTTC